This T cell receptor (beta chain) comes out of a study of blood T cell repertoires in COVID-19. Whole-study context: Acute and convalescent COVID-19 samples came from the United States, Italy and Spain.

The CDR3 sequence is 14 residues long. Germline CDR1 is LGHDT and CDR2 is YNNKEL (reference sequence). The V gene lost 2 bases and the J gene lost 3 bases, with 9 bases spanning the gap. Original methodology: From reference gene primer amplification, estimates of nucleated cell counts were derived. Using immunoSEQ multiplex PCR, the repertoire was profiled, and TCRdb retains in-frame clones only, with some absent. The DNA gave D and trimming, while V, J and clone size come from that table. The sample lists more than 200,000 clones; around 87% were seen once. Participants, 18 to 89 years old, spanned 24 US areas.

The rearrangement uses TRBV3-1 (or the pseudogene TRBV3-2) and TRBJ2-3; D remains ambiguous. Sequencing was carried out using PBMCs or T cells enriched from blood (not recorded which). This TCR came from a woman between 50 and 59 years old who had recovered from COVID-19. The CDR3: CASSQREVTDTQYF. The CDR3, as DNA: TGTGCCAGCAGCCAAAGAGAAGTTACAGATACGCAGTATTTT.